This record concerns one T cell receptor (beta chain) sequence. The data were obtained in a study of Ad26.COV2.S vaccination and SARS-CoV-2 variants. Germline V CDR1 and CDR2: SNHLY, FYNNEI. CDR3 length: 14 residues. J gave up 5 bases and V 5 bases, and 8 bases lay outside the gene matches. Sequencing was performed with immunoSEQ multiplex PCR; in TCRdb, only in-frame clones are kept and a portion is missing. The sample holds about 400,000 clones, about nine tenths seen once. The treatment was: approximately 18 received Ad26.COV2.S at low or high dose, single or two shots; about 5 received placebo; per-sample allocation not given. Vaccine and placebo recipients were sampled on day 63 after the first injection.

V usage is TRBV2 and J usage is TRBJ2-7; TRBD1 agrees at 8 bases. Sequenced here: peripheral blood, sampled in a trial of Ad26.COV2.S vaccine versus placebo. The receptor comes from a person aged 18-60 years who received the Ad26.COV2.S COVID-19 vaccine or a placebo. DNA of the CDR3: TGTGCCAGCAGTTGGCGGGGCAGGGGGCACGAGCAGTACTTC. Its translation is CASSWRGRGHEQYF.